Each of the 15 T cell receptor beta chains below was sequenced from the same sample in a study of tumor-infiltrating lymphocytes in primary liver carcinoma. Unsorted whole blood supplied the blood RNA, and germline DNA was isolated too. Starting from approximately 500 ng of total RNA, TCR beta cDNA was produced with a primer in the constant region. Nested multiplex PCR, run for three rounds with slightly modified ARM-PCR, yielded TCR beta libraries. PCR rounds one and two used TRBV1-TRBV30 forward primers with a C-beta reverse primer for around 10 cycles each. TCRdb independently ran MiXCR on the multiplex PCR reads; one entry per CDR3 protein. The repertoire holds about 180,000 distinct CDR3 sequences, with 60% as singletons. The sequenced sample consisted of peripheral blood. Receptors were obtained from a man in his forties with primary liver carcinoma and hepatitis B virus infection.

About this clonotype itself: The junction does not match germline at one end; this may be a read error. The CDR3 DNA sequence: TGCAGCCTTGACCCTAGCGGTTCTCACACAGATACGCAGTATTTT. Translated, it gives CSLDPSGSHTDTQYF. The chain links TRBV29-1 to TRBJ2-3; 7 bases line up with TRBD2. Germline loops: CDR1 SQVTM, CDR2 ANQGSEA. This CDR3 has 15 residues.

This clonotype was counted a few times. The chain recombines TRBV29-1 with TRBJ2-2; 12 nucleotides line up with TRBD2. Germline-derived CDR1 and CDR2 are SQVTM and ANQGSEA. CDR3 length: 15 residues. The V segment lost 7 bases and the J segment 4 bases; nucleotides outside the gene matches: 7. CDR3 in amino acids: CSALLAGGLTGELFF. The CDR3 region has the DNA TGCAGCGCACTACTAGCGGGAGGACTCACCGGGGAGCTGTTTTTT.

J is TRBJ2-7 and V is TRBV28; tentatively, D is TRBD1 (6 bases). Germline CDR1 MDHEN, CDR2 SYDVKM. The CDR3 consists of 13 residues. V shed 6 bases and J shed 3 bases, with 12 bases lying between them. CDR3 region: CASRDGQHYEQYF. DNA of the CDR3: TGTGCCAGCAGGGACGGACAGCACTACGAGCAGTACTTC. Supplemented by reference TRBV28 and TRBJ2-7, the full variable domain reads DVKVTQSSRYLVKRTGEKVFLECVQDMDHENMFWYRQDPGLGLRLIYFSYDVKMKEKGDIPEGYSVSREKKERFSLILESASTNQTSMYLCASRDGQHYEQYFGPGTRLTVT.

The rearrangement uses TRBV12-3 or TRBV12-4 and TRBJ2-1; D gene unclear. V lost 1 base to trimming and J lost 4 bases, with 8 bases between them. This CDR3 is built from 14 residues. CDR3 nucleotide sequence: TGTGCCAGCAGTTTAGGGGAAAAGTACAATGAGCAGTTCTTC. This gives the protein CASSLGEKYNEQFF.

V gene TRBV12-3 or TRBV12-4 combines with J gene TRBJ1-6; TRBD1 matches 9 bases. The CDR3 length is 15 residues. Trimming cost V 4 bases and J 7 bases; bases outside gene matches: 5. As DNA, the CDR3 is TGTGCCAGCAGTTACACACAGGGGGCCAATTCACCCCTCCACTTT. This translates into CASSYTQGANSPLHF.

This clonotype was observed a single time. A much larger clone lies a single base off, so this may be a read error. CDR3 nucleotide sequence: TGTGCCAGCAGCCCAGTCATCCCCACAGGGGGCAATTATGGCTACACCTTC. This translates into CASSPVIPTGGNYGYTF. The chain couples TRBV11-2 to TRBJ1-2; TRBD1 agrees at 9 bases. J was trimmed by 5 bases and V by 5 bases; bases with no gene match: 15. CDR3 size: 17 residues. The germline gives CDR1 SGHAT, CDR2 FQNNGV. Drawing the rest from reference TRBV11-2 and TRBJ1-2, the complete variable domain is EAGVAQSPRYKIIEKRQSVAFWCNPISGHATLYWYQQILGQGPKLLIQFQNNGVVDDSQLPKDRFSAERLKGVDSTLKIQPAKLEDSAVYLCASSPVIPTGGNYGYTFGSGTRLTVV.

This clonotype turned up a few times. The J gene is TRBJ1-1, the V gene TRBV5-5; D is uncertain. Germline CDR1 is SGHKS and CDR2 is YYEKEE (reference sequence). Trimming left V 2 bases short and J 4 bases short, with 9 bases between. This CDR3 is built from 13 residues. The CDR3 DNA reads TGTGCCAGCAGCTTACAAAAAAGCACTGAAGCTTTCTTT. This sequence encodes CASSLQKSTEAFF.

This clonotype has a single count. This chain uses TRBV4-1 with TRBJ1-2, with D hard to call. There are 9 residues in the CDR3. Germline V lookup: CDR1 MGHRA, CDR2 YSYEKL. The CDR3: CVGRPGYTF. The CDR3 bases are TGCGTCGGCAGACCGGGCTACACCTTC.

A remark on this clonotype: A junction boundary mismatches the germline segment, possibly from a read error. The chain recombines TRBV12-3 or TRBV12-4 with TRBJ2-2, with D perhaps TRBD1 or TRBD2 (6 bases each). The CDR3 consists of 13 residues. Written as DNA, the CDR3 is TGTACCAGCAGCTCTCGGGGGCCCGGGGAGCTGTTTTTT. It translates to CTSSSRGPGELFF.

A remark on this clonotype: One end of the junction is discordant with germline, which a read error may explain. The gene calls are TRBV4-1 and TRBJ2-1; TRBD2 matches at 7 bases. The CDR3 runs to 14 residues. CDR1 MGHRA and CDR2 YSYEKL come from the germline V gene. CDR3 sequence (DNA): TGCGCCAGCAGCCAAGTGTCAACGGGAGGCCTTGGGATCTTC. It specifies CASSQVSTGGLGIF.

The genes are TRBV6-5 and TRBJ2-1; the match to TRBD2 covers 10 bases. Germline V gene lookup returns CDR1 MNHEY and CDR2 SVGAGI. The length of the CDR3 is 15 residues. Trimming at V came to 6 bases and at J to 7 bases, leaving 9 bases not matched to a gene. The CDR3 sequence is CASRVLSGRGNEQFF. The CDR3 coding sequence is TGTGCCAGCAGGGTTCTAAGCGGGAGGGGAAATGAGCAGTTCTTC.

With regard to this clonotype: A read error may be the cause here, since a much bigger clone is one base away. The chain uses TRBV4-1 and TRBJ1-3, with D perhaps matching TRBD1 (6 bases). CDR1 is MGHRA, CDR2 YSYEKL, per germline. This CDR3 comprises 14 residues. The CDR3 DNA reads as TGCGCCGGCAGCCCCTGGACAGCTGGAAACACCATATATTTT. Its protein is CAGSPWTAGNTIYF.

This chain links TRBV29-1 with TRBJ1-3; 8 bases align to TRBD1. Germline values: CDR1 SQVTM, CDR2 ANQGSEA. This CDR3 comprises 14 residues. V shed 2 bases, J shed 0 bases, and the junction held 0 bases outside the gene matches. CDR3 loop: CSVETGGSGNTIYF. The DNA of the CDR3 is TGCAGCGTTGAAACAGGGGGCTCTGGAAACACCATATATTTT.

J is TRBJ2-5 and V is TRBV29-1; no clear D gene. Germline-derived CDR1 and CDR2 are SQVTM and ANQGSEA. This CDR3 contains 14 residues. V lost 1 base and J 4 bases, leaving 13 bases between the germline ends. The CDR3 sequence: CSVEGVRLRETQYF. CDR3 DNA sequence: TGCAGCGTTGAAGGGGTCAGGCTTCGAGAGACCCAGTACTTC.

As for this clonotype: The missing conserved phenylalanine or tryptophan at the end of this CDR3 makes a read error likely. The V gene is TRBV6-1, the J gene TRBJ1-5, with D hard to call. CDR3 length: 13 amino acids. Germline CDR1 is MNHNS and CDR2 is SASEGT. The V and J ends lost 3 bases and 6 bases respectively, with 9 bases between them. The CDR3: CASSEGFGQPQHL. CDR3 nucleotides: TGTGCCAGCAGTGAGGGGTTTGGTCAGCCCCAGCATCTT.